This passage covers 7 T cell receptor beta chains from one sample sequenced in a study of blood T cell repertoires in COVID-19. Data came from immunoSEQ multiplex PCR; TCRdb stores just in-frame clones and leaves some out. The sample carries tens of thousands of clones, over 75% recorded once. The sequenced sample consisted of peripheral blood. The receptors originated from a man aged 80 or over with acute or convalescent COVID-19.

V usage is TRBV13 and J usage is TRBJ1-1; unclear D gene. CDR3 length: 14 residues. Per germline, CDR1 PRHDT and CDR2 FYEKMQ (reference sequence). Trimming removed 5 bases from V and 1 base from J, with 11 bases in between. The CDR3 region is CASSPQYRNTEAFF. DNA for the CDR3: TGTGCCAGCAGCCCACAATACAGGAACACTGAAGCTTTCTTT.

The chain couples TRBV7-2 to TRBJ2-3; no firm D call. The germline CDR1 and CDR2 sequences are SGHTA and FQGNSA. With 4 bases removed from V and 7 bases from J, the gap between germline ends came to 18 bases. The CDR3 consists of 15 residues. The CDR3 region has the DNA TGTGCCAGCAGCTCTCCGGGTCCCCAACGGAATACGCAGTATTTT. Protein product: CASSSPGPQRNTQYF.

V gene TRBV7-9 combines with J gene TRBJ1-1; the match to TRBD1 covers 7 bases. V gave up 1 base and J gave up 7 bases; unmatched junction bases: 6. The CDR3 has 14 residues. Germline V gives CDR1 SEHNR, CDR2 FQNEAQ (reference sequence). This CDR3 reads CASSLEQGVGEAFF. The CDR3 DNA reads TGTGCCAGCAGCTTAGAGCAGGGGGTGGGTGAAGCTTTCTTT.

The rearrangement links TRBV3-1 (or the pseudogene TRBV3-2) to TRBJ1-3, with D perhaps TRBD1 (6 bases). The CDR3 is 15 residues long. Trimming removed 3 bases at V and 4 bases at J, with 13 bases between. CDR1 is LGHDT, CDR2 YNNKEL, per germline (reference sequence). The CDR3 here is CASSQRRGQGNTIYF. Written as DNA, the CDR3 is TGTGCCAGCAGCCAGAGGAGAGGACAGGGAAACACCATATATTTT.

This chain joins TRBV12-3 or TRBV12-4 and TRBJ1-2, with D maybe TRBD1 (6 bases). This CDR3 has 12 residues. Deletions cut 3 bases from V and 8 bases from J, with 10 bases between. CDR3 nucleotide sequence: TGTGCCAGCAGTTTGACAGGATCGGGCTACACCTTC. Protein: CASSLTGSGYTF.

This chain uses TRBV2 with TRBJ2-7; D is unresolved. The CDR3 consists of 12 residues. V was pared by 5 bases and J by 2 bases, with 7 bases between. Germline CDR1 reads SNHLY; CDR2 reads FYNNEI. This CDR3 is CASSLSAYEQYF. The DNA for the CDR3 is TGTGCCAGCAGTCTCTCAGCCTACGAGCAGTACTTC.

V and J are TRBV30 and TRBJ1-4; tentatively, D is TRBD1 (5 bases). Looked up from germline, CDR1 is GTSNPN and CDR2 is SVGIG (reference sequence). The CDR3 loop spans 13 amino acids. Trimming shortened V by 4 bases and J by 1 base, and 7 bases separated the two germline ends. The CDR3 sequence: CAWNRLTNEKLFF. The CDR3 DNA reads as TGTGCCTGGAACAGGTTAACTAATGAAAAACTGTTTTTT.